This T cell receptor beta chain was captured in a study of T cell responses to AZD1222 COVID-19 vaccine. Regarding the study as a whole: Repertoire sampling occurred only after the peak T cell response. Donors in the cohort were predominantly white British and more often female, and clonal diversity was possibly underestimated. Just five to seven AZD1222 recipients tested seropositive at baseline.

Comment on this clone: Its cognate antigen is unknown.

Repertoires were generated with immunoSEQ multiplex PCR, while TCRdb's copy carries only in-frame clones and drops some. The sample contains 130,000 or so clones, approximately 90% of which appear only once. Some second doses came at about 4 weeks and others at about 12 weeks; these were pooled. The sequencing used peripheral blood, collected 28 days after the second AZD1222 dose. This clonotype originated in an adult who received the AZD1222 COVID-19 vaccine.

The CDR3 here is CASSKTGNTIYF. In DNA, the CDR3 is TGTGCCAGCAGCAAAACGGGAAACACCATATATTTT. V gene TRBV7-9 combines with J gene TRBJ1-3; D unclear. The germline CDR1 and CDR2 sequences are SEHNR and FQNEAQ (reference sequence). V was cut by 5 bases and J by 4 bases, with 6 bases left in between. The CDR3 sequence is 12 residues long.